Listed below are T cell receptor beta chains from one sample, sequenced in a study of CD4 T cells in relation to SARS-CoV-2 and coronaviruses. Data came from immunoSEQ multiplex PCR; TCRdb stores just in-frame clones and leaves some out. Of about 19,000 clones detected, 77% appear once; the ten largest clones hold 23%. The antigens for these receptors are not known. Sequenced material: CD4+ T cells from PBMCs, cultured in vitro. Receptors were obtained from a human donor in good health. Both conserved end residues are trimmed from each CDR3. Fields, in order: J gene, V gene, clone size, CDR3 protein. The size of a clone is reported for some rows only, either as once, few or many, or as a class for expanded clones.

>TRBJ2-1|TRBV10-2|.
ASSERRGRYEQF
>TRBJ1-6|TRBV9|.
ASSADRANSPLH
>TRBJ2-5|TRBV2|.
ASRGQPQETQY
>TRBJ1-2|TRBV7-9|.
ASSFQLSYSYGYT
>TRBJ1-2|TRBV4-1|.
ASSQEVGGNILYGYT
>TRBJ2-3|TRBV19|.
ASIDRGGRSTDTQY
>TRBJ2-7|TRBV2|.
ASSEGTGDNEQY
>TRBJ1-1|TRBV6-5|.
ASSYSARAATEAF
>TRBJ2-5|TRBV3-1/TRBV3-2|once
ASSPRTSGTGETQY
>TRBJ2-7|TRBV28|.
ASSRRLAGVNYEQY
>TRBJ1-3|TRBV7-2|.
ASSSSGGAGNTIY
>TRBJ2-5|TRBV25-1|.
ASSPWGGREETQY
>TRBJ1-5|TRBV7-9|.
ASSLSGGNQPQH
>TRBJ1-2|TRBV5-1|.
ASSEGVMIAGYT
>TRBJ2-7|TRBV5-6|.
ASSLGFRATYEQY
>TRBJ2-2|TRBV3-1/TRBV3-2|.
ASSQALRQGATGELF
>TRBJ2-2|TRBV27|.
ASSLYYHPSRPGELF
>TRBJ2-7|TRBV6-5|.
ASSRLTAGDYEQY
>TRBJ1-2|TRBV27|.
ASRHEKTPSPRVNYGYT
>TRBJ2-2|TRBV5-4|.
ASSFRDRGGTGELF
>TRBJ1-2|TRBV2|.
ASSEALIAGRYT
>TRBJ1-5|TRBV18|.
ASSPADQPQH
>TRBJ2-1|TRBV21-1|.
ASSKVKRSSYNEQF
>TRBJ1-2|TRBV27|.
ASSQQGYGYT
>TRBJ2-7|TRBV19|few
ASSHRVVQPYEQY
>TRBJ2-3|TRBV5-1|.
ASSWGLAGNTDTQY
>TRBJ2-7|TRBV2|.
ATRGGTGYEQY
>TRBJ1-1|TRBV20-1|once
SAKGGSEAF
>TRBJ2-1|TRBV11-2|.
ASSLLGQPNNEQF
>TRBJ2-2|TRBV4-1|.
ASSQTLAIPNTGELF
>TRBJ2-6|TRBV5-1|.
ASSFPGQTSGANVLT
>TRBJ1-2|TRBV29-1|.
SVRGTALLKVGYT
>TRBJ2-6|TRBV4-3|.
ASSQDSGLGANVLT
>TRBJ2-6|TRBV2|.
ASSEVFTGQGVRGANVLT
>TRBJ2-5|TRBV4-3|.
ASSQGSGGETQY
>TRBJ1-4|TRBV19|.
ARGKAGSL
>TRBJ2-7|TRBV7-2|.
ASSLGYRGTYEQY
>TRBJ2-1|TRBV7-2|.
ASSLGLAGGLNEQF
>TRBJ2-7|TRBV9|.
ASSVAGQASSYEQY